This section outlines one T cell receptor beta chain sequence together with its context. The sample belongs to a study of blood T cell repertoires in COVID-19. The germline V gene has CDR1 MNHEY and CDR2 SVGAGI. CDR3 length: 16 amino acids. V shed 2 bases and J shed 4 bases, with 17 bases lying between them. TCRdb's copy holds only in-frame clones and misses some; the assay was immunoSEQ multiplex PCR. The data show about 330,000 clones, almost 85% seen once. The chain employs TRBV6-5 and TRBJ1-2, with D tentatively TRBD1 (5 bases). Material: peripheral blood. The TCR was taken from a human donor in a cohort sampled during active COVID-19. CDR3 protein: CASSYRGWEGTYGYTF. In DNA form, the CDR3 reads TGTGCCAGCAGTTACAGGGGATGGGAGGGTACCTATGGCTACACCTTC.